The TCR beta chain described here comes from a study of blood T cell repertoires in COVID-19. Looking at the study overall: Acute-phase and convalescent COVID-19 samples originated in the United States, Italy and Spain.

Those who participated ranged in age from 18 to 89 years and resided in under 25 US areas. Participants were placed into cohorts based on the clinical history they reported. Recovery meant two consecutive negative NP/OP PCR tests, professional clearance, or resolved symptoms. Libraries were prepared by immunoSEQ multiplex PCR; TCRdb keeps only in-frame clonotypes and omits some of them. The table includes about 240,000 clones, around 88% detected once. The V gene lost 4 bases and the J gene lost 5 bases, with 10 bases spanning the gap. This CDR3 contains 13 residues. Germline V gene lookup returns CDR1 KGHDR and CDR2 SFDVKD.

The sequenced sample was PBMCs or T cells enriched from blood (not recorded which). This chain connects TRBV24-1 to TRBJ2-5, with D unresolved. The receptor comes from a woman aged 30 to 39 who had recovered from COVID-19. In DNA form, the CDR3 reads TGTGCCACCAGTGACAATACACACGAGACCCAGTACTTC. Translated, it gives CATSDNTHETQYF.